Listed below are T cell receptor beta chains from one sample, sequenced in a study of T-cell reconstitution after alpha-beta-depleted transplantation in children. TCRdb passed the PCR reads through MiXCR, listing each CDR3 protein once. The sample has roughly 790,000 distinct CDR3 sequences, roughly 15% seen once; the top ten hold under 6%. This specimen was PBMCs, mostly from graft donor cells, taken 360 days after TCRalphabeta/CD19-depleted stem cell transplant. These receptors were taken from a male patient under 18 who had a stem cell transplant for acute lymphoblastic leukemia, so the T cells may come from the graft donor. Each CDR3 is given with its conserved first and last residue. D genes are given only for firm matches. Rows may omit the clone size; those that give it use once, few, many or a size class.

>TRBV18|TRBJ2-3|.|.
TGTGCCAGCTCACCGGCGGCCCTCACAGATACGCAGTATTTT
CASSPAALTDTQYF
>TRBV7-6|TRBJ2-2|.|TRBD2
TGTGCCAGCAGCCCTAGCGGGGGTTACACCGGGGAGCTGTTTTTT
CASSPSGGYTGELFF
>TRBV5-1|TRBJ2-7|.|.
TGCGCCAGCAGCGCTCCGGGACTCGTCTACGAGCAGTACTTC
CASSAPGLVYEQYF
>TRBV4-1|TRBJ2-1|.|TRBD2
TGCGCCAGCAGCCAATCTCCGGGAGGTGCTTACAATGAGCAGTTCTTC
CASSQSPGGAYNEQFF
>TRBV5-6|TRBJ2-3|few|.
TGTGCCAGCAGCTCAACGACTTATGGCACAGATACGCAGTATTTT
CASSSTTYGTDTQYF
>TRBV20-1|TRBJ2-1|.|.
TGCAGTGCACAAAAGCGGGTCTCCTACAATGAGCAGTTCTTC
CSAQKRVSYNEQFF
>TRBV2|TRBJ2-1|.|.
TGTGCCAGCAGTGATTGGGAGCAGTTCTTC
CASSDWEQFF
>TRBV4-1|TRBJ2-3|.|TRBD2
TGCGCCAGCAGCCAAGATCCAACTAGCGGGAGGACAGATACGCAGTATTTT
CASSQDPTSGRTDTQYF
>TRBV29-1|TRBJ2-1|.|.
TGCAGCGTCTGGAGACTTAGCGCGGGGAGATTTGAGCAGTTCTTC
CSVWRLSAGRFEQFF
>TRBV18|TRBJ1-1|few|TRBD1
TGTGCCAGCTCACCAATAATACAGGGGGAGGACACTGAAGCTTTCTTT
CASSPIIQGEDTEAFF
>TRBV10-3|TRBJ2-7|.|TRBD2
TGTGCCATCAGTGAGTCGATAGCGGGAGAGTACGAGCAGTACTTC
CAISESIAGEYEQYF
>TRBV11-2|TRBJ2-7|.|.
TGTGCCAGCAGCTTAGATATGAGGGTGTCCTACGAGCAGTACTTC
CASSLDMRVSYEQYF
>TRBV7-6|TRBJ2-7|.|TRBD2
TGTGCCAGCAGCTTAGTGACTAGCGGGATCTACCACGAGCAGTACTTC
CASSLVTSGIYHEQYF
>TRBV30|TRBJ2-2|few|TRBD1
TGTGCCTGGCAAACAGGGGTTTCGAACACCGGGGAGCTGTTTTTT
CAWQTGVSNTGELFF
>TRBV5-1|TRBJ2-1|.|TRBD2
TGCGCCAGCAGCTTGGGTTTGGGACTAGCGGGGTATACCGATGAGCAGTTCTTC
CASSLGLGLAGYTDEQFF
>TRBV7-2|TRBJ1-4|few|.
TGTGCCAGCAGCTCGGCGGGCGCTCCTAATGAAAAACTGTTTTTT
CASSSAGAPNEKLFF
>TRBV7-2|TRBJ2-7|.|.
TGTGCCAGCAGCTTACAGCGAGCCTACGAGCAGTACTTC
CASSLQRAYEQYF
>TRBV7-8|TRBJ2-5|.|TRBD1
TGTGCCAGCAGCTTAGGGGTCGCAGGGGGCTGGCAAGAGACCCAGTACTTC
CASSLGVAGGWQETQYF
>TRBV30|TRBJ2-1|few|TRBD2
TGTGCCTGGGTTCTAGCGGGAGGGCCATGGGAGCAGTTCTTC
CAWVLAGGPWEQFF
>TRBV7-9|TRBJ2-1|.|.
TGTGCCAGCATCCGGTGGGCGGGAAGCTCCTACAATGAGCAGTTCTTC
CASIRWAGSSYNEQFF
>TRBV12-3/TRBV12-4|TRBJ2-5|.|TRBD2
TGTGCCAGCAGTTTGAGTAGCGGGGAAGAGACCCAGTACTTC
CASSLSSGEETQYF
>TRBV5-1|TRBJ2-2|few|TRBD2
TGCGCCAGCAGCTTCACCGAAACTAGCGGGAGAGGAGGGGAGCTGTTTTTT
CASSFTETSGRGGELFF
>TRBV2|TRBJ2-5|.|TRBD2
TGTGCCAGCAGTCCTGGACTAGCAAAGACCCAGTACTTC
CASSPGLAKTQYF